The rows below give T cell receptor beta chains drawn from one sample of a study of OX40 agonist ivuxolimab in advanced cancers. Sequencing was performed with immunoSEQ multiplex PCR; in TCRdb, only in-frame clones are kept and a portion is missing. The table has roughly 76,000 clones, around 83% seen once; the top ten hold approximately 8.4%. The sample was CD4+ or CD8+ T cells sorted from blood, taken in a trial of the OX40 agonist ivuxolimab. Every receptor here comes from an adult with an advanced solid tumor such as melanoma, head and neck, liver or kidney cancer. CDR3s include the opening cysteine and the closing phenylalanine or tryptophan. The D gene is left open where the match is weak. Clone size appears in some rows only: once, few, many, or a class for an expanded clone.

j_call d_call cdr3_length v_call clone_size cdr3_nt cdr3_aa
TRBJ1-5 - 15 TRBV10-3 - TGTGCCATCGCAAGCGGGGGCCAAAGCAATCAGCCCCAGCATTTT CAIASGGQSNQPQHF
TRBJ2-5 - 13 TRBV30 - TGTGCCTGGAGTGTAGTTCTTGGGGAGACCCAGTACTTC CAWSVVLGETQYF
TRBJ1-3 - 18 TRBV7-2 - TGTGCCAGCAGCTTATTGTCTCAACAGGGCTACTCTGGAAACACCATATATTTT CASSLLSQQGYSGNTIYF
TRBJ1-3 - 14 TRBV27 - TGTGCCAGCAGGGACAGCTACTCTGGAAACACCATATATTTT CASRDSYSGNTIYF
TRBJ2-5 - 13 TRBV27 few TGTGCCAGCAGGAAGCCAGGGCGGGAGACCCAGTACTTC CASRKPGRETQYF
TRBJ2-3 - 13 TRBV2 - TGTGCCACGAATAGGGACCGCACAGATACGCAGTATTTT CATNRDRTDTQYF
TRBJ1-5 - 14 TRBV10-3 - TGTGCCATCAGTGAGGCCAGGCAAAATCAGCCCCAGCATTTT CAISEARQNQPQHF
TRBJ2-7 - 16 TRBV21-1 once TGTGCCAGCAGCAAAGCTTATACCATCAGGTCCTACGAGCAGTACTTC CASSKAYTIRSYEQYF
TRBJ2-5 - 15 TRBV5-4 once TGTGCCAGCAGTTCTGATGGGATTTATCAAGAGACCCAGTACTTC CASSSDGIYQETQYF
TRBJ2-2 - 13 TRBV7-3 - TGTGCCAGCAGCTTTGCATTCGCCGGGGAGCTGTTTTTT CASSFAFAGELFF
TRBJ2-7 - 15 TRBV5-1 - TGCGCCAGCAGCTTGTTTGGGACCCCTACCTACGAGCAGTACTTC CASSLFGTPTYEQYF
TRBJ2-7 TRBD1 14 TRBV7-8 - TGTGCCAGCATCAAGGACAGGTACTCCTACGAGCAGTACTTC CASIKDRYSYEQYF
TRBJ1-3 TRBD1 15 TRBV11-2 - TGTGCCAGCAGCCCGGGACAGGGGGCTGGAAACACCATATATTTT CASSPGQGAGNTIYF
TRBJ2-2 - 14 TRBV29-1 - TGCAGCGCCGCGGGGGCCACGAACACCGGGAAGCTGTTTTTT CSAAGATNTGKLFF
TRBJ1-1 TRBD1 16 TRBV28 - TGTGCCAGCAGTTTGGGGACAGGTCGCCCGAACACTGAAGCTTTCTTT CASSLGTGRPNTEAFF
TRBJ2-1 TRBD1 13 TRBV2 few TGTGCCAGCATAACGGACAGGGACAATGAGCAGTTCTTC CASITDRDNEQFF
TRBJ2-2 - 16 TRBV6-1 - TGTGCCAGCAGTGATACGTGGGGCTGGAACACCGGGGAGCTGTTTTTT CASSDTWGWNTGELFF
TRBJ1-3 TRBD1 14 TRBV4-3 - TGCGCCAGCAGCCGCGGGACAGCTGGAAACACCATATATTTT CASSRGTAGNTIYF
TRBJ1-2 - 12 TRBV23-1 - TGCGCCAGCCGGCAGCACAGGGCAACACCGGCCTTC CASRQHRATPAF
TRBJ1-5 TRBD1 14 TRBV6-5 - TGTGCCAGCAGTTTTGGGACAGGGCCTCAGCCCCAGCATTTT CASSFGTGPQPQHF
TRBJ2-3 TRBD1 14 TRBV2 - TGTGCCAGCAACGACAGGGACGGCACAGATACGCAGTATTTT CASNDRDGTDTQYF
TRBJ1-6 - 14 TRBV11-2 - TGTGCCAGCAGCTTAGCGGGAGGGGAATCACCCCTCCACTTT CASSLAGGESPLHF
TRBJ2-1 - 14 TRBV9 - TGTGCCAGCAGCGCGGGGACAATCTACAATGAGCAGTTCTTC CASSAGTIYNEQFF
TRBJ2-3 - 14 TRBV9 - TGTGCCAGCAGCGCCCGGGACACGGATACGAAGCAGTATTTT CASSARDTDTKQYF
TRBJ1-2 - 15 TRBV6-6 - TGTGCCAGCAGTTACTCGAAAGTTCAGGCGCCTGGCTACACCTTC CASSYSKVQAPGYTF
TRBJ2-2 TRBD1 17 TRBV5-1 - TGCGCCAGCAGCTTGGTGCCGGGACAGGGGACCACCGGGGAGCTGTTTTTT CASSLVPGQGTTGELFF
TRBJ1-5 TRBD1 16 TRBV4-3 - TGCGCCAGCAGCCAAGACCCAGGGGGCCTTGGTCAGCCCCAGCATTTT CASSQDPGGLGQPQHF
TRBJ2-3 TRBD2 16 TRBV9 - TGTGCCAGCAGCGTAGGAACTAGCGGATTCACAGATACGCAGTATTTT CASSVGTSGFTDTQYF
TRBJ1-1 - 13 TRBV5-4 - TGTGCCAGCAGCGTAGACAGCTACACTGAAGCTTTCTTT CASSVDSYTEAFF
TRBJ1-1 TRBD1 15 TRBV6-6 - TGTGCCAGCAGTTACCTTACTGGACAGGGGAATGAAGCTTTCTTT CASSYLTGQGNEAFF
TRBJ1-2 - 13 TRBV5-1 - TGCGCCAGCAGCTTGGGACCTGGGAATGGCTACACCTTC CASSLGPGNGYTF
TRBJ2-3 TRBD2 14 TRBV6-4 once TGTGCCACCTCTAGCGGGAGTTCCACAGATACGCAGTATTTT CATSSGSSTDTQYF
TRBJ2-1 TRBD1 17 TRBV4-2 - TGTGCCAGCAGCCAAGATTTAGACAGGGGCGCCTACAATGAGCAGTTCTTC CASSQDLDRGAYNEQFF
TRBJ2-3 - 12 TRBV14 - TGTGCCAGCAGCCCCCTCCCAGATACGCAGTATTTT CASSPLPDTQYF
TRBJ2-1 TRBD2 16 TRBV19 - TGTGCCAGTAGTATATCTAGCGGGACAAGGAGGGATGAGCAGTTCTTC CASSISSGTRRDEQFF
TRBJ1-5 - 14 TRBV7-2 once TGTGCCAGCAGCTTAGGGGATCAGGGACAGCCCCAGCATTTT CASSLGDQGQPQHF
TRBJ2-1 TRBD2 15 TRBV27 few TGTGCCAGCAGTTATACCGGGACTAGCGTCGTCCGGCAGTTCTTC CASSYTGTSVVRQFF
TRBJ2-2 TRBD2 16 TRBV5-1 - TGCGCCAGCAGCACGGGACTAGCGGGACACACCGGGGAGCTGTTTTTT CASSTGLAGHTGELFF
TRBJ1-1 - 14 TRBV18 - TGTGCCAGCTCATCATCAGGGATGAGGACTGAAGCTTTCTTT CASSSSGMRTEAFF
TRBJ1-5 - 14 TRBV5-8 - TGTGCCAGCAGCTTGGCCAACTTGGCTCAGCCCCAGCATTTT CASSLANLAQPQHF
TRBJ2-5 - 14 TRBV4-2 - TGTGCCAGCAGCCAAGCAGGAGACCAAGAGACCCAGTACTTC CASSQAGDQETQYF
TRBJ2-7 TRBD2 14 TRBV11-2 - TGTGCCAGCAGCCCCGGGACTAGCGGCTACGAGCAGTACTTC CASSPGTSGYEQYF
TRBJ2-1 - 15 TRBV6-5 - TGTGCCAGCAGCCAAAGTTACAGTTATGGAAATGAGCAGTTCTTC CASSQSYSYGNEQFF
TRBJ2-5 - 14 TRBV25-1 - TGTGCCAGCAGTGGAGTAGGGTCCCAAGAGACCCAGTACTTC CASSGVGSQETQYF
TRBJ2-1 TRBD2 17 TRBV7-9 - TGTGCCAGCAGTTACGAGCGGGGACGCCTCGCCTACAATGAGCAGTTCTTC CASSYERGRLAYNEQFF
TRBJ2-5 TRBD2 15 TRBV7-2 - TGTGCCAGCAGCCCTTCCGCGGGGGACCAAGAGACCCAGTACTTC CASSPSAGDQETQYF
TRBJ1-5 - 15 TRBV9 - TGTGCCAGCAGCGTATATGGGGGTAGCAATCAGCCCCAGCATTTT CASSVYGGSNQPQHF
TRBJ2-1 TRBD1 14 TRBV19 - TGTGCCACCTCCGGGACAGGGGGCCGCGGGGAGCAGTTCTTC CATSGTGGRGEQFF
TRBJ2-2 - 16 TRBV5-6 - TGTGCCAGCAGCTTGGTTGCAGGGACGAACACCGGGGAGCTGTTTTTT CASSLVAGTNTGELFF
TRBJ2-5 TRBD1 16 TRBV19 - TGTGCCAGTAGTCACTCGCGACAGGGCCAGAGGGAGACCCAGTACTTC CASSHSRQGQRETQYF
TRBJ2-1 - 13 TRBV19 - TGTGCCAGTAGGCGGAGCTCCTACAATGAGCAGTTCTTC CASRRSSYNEQFF
TRBJ1-4 - 15 TRBV5-4 - TGTGCCAGCAGCCCTCGGCAGGGGCAGGAGGAAAAACTGTTTTTT CASSPRQGQEEKLFF
TRBJ1-1 - 14 TRBV30 - TGTGCCTGGAGTGTACGGCGGATGAACACTGAAGCTTTCTTT CAWSVRRMNTEAFF